This T cell receptor (beta chain) was sequenced during a study of shared clonotypes between healthy human individuals. The donors, healthy adults who were HIV-negative, had experienced no recent acute infections or vaccinations. Naive CD4+ cells were CD45RA-selected; the remaining cells were memory. Comments on this clone: Its antigen is not identified.

Study-wide results and caveats: The study found roughly 5% of naive CD4 clonotypes shared across several donors.

V lost 4 bases, J lost 1 base, and 11 bases lay in between. Germline lookup yields CDR1 SGDLS and CDR2 YYNGEE. This CDR3 has 14 residues. Source study methods: Filtering was not the same, since immunoSEQ gave junction-only sequences without quality scores. Profiling relied on immunoSEQ multiplex PCR, and the TCRdb table lists in-frame clones only, not all of them. V, J and clone size are those of that table, while D and trimming were read from the DNA. The data show approximately 2.3 million clones, 85% to 95% seen once. The rearrangement links TRBV9 to TRBJ1-2; possible D gene TRBD1, 5 bases. What was sequenced was naive CD4+ T cells from PBMCs. Subset specified: CD45RA+ positively selected. The receptor was derived from a man between 18 and 35 years old in good health. Some clones in this sample may be carry-over from other donors' samples. The CDR3 loop is CASSPRDFNYGYTF. As DNA, the CDR3 is TGTGCCAGCAGCCCGCGGGACTTTAACTATGGCTACACCTTC.